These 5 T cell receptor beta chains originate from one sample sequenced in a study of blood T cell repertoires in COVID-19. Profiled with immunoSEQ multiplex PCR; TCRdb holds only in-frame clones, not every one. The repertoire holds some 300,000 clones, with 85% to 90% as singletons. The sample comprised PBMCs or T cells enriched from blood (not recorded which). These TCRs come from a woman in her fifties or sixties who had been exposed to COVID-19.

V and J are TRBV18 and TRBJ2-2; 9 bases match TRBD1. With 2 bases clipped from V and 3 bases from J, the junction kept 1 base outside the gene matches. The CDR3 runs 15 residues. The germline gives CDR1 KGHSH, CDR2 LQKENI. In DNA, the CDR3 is TGTGCCAGCTCACCAAGGGACAGGGACACCGGGGAGCTGTTTTTT. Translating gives CASSPRDRDTGELFF.

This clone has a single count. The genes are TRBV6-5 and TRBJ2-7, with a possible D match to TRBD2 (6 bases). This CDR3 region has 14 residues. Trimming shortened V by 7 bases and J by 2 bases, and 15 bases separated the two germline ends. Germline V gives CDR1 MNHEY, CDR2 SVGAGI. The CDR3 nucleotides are TGTGCCAGCACCTCATCGGGGACTCCCTACGAGCAGTACTTC. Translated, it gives CASTSSGTPYEQYF.

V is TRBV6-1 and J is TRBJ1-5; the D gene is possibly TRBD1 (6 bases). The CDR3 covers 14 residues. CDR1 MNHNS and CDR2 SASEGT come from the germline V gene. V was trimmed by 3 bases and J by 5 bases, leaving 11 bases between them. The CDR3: CASSDMGADQPQHF. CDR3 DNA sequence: TGTGCCAGCAGTGATATGGGGGCCGATCAGCCCCAGCATTTT.

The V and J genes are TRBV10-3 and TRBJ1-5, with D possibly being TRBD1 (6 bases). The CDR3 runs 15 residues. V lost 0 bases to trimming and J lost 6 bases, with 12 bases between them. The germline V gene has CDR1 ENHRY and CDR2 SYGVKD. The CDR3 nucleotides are TGTGCCATCAGTGAGTCGAAGCAGGGGTCTCAGCCCCAGCATTTT. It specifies CAISESKQGSQPQHF.

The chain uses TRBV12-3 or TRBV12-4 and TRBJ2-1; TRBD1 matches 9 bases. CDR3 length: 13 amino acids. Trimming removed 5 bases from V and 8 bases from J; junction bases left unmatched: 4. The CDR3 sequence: CASSKDRGYEQFF. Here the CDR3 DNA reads TGTGCCAGCAGTAAGGACAGGGGATATGAGCAGTTCTTC.